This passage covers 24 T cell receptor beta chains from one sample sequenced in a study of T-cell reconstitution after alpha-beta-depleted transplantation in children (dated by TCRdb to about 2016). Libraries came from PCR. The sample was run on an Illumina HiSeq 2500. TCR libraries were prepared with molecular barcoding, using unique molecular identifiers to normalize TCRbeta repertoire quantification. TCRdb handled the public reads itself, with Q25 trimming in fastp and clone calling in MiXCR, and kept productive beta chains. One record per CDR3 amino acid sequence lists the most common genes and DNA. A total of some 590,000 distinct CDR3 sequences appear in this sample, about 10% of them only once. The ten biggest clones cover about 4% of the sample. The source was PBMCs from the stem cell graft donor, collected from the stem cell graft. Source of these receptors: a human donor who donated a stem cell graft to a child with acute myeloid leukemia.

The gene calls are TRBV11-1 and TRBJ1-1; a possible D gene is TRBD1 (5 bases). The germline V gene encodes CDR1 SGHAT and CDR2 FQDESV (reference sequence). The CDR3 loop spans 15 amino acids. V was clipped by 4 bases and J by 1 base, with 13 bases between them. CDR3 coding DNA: TGTGCCAGCAGCTCAAGACAGAGGAAGAACACTGAAGCTTTCTTT. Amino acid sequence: CASSSRQRKNTEAFF.

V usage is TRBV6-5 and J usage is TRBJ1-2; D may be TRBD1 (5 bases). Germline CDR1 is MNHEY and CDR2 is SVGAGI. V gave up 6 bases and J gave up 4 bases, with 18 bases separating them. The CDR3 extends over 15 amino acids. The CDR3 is CASSRGTGYIYGYTF. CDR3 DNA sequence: TGTGCCAGCAGCCGGGGGACGGGTTACATCTATGGCTACACCTTC.

The CDR3 region is CSALTSKADTQYF. CDR3 sequence (DNA): TGCAGTGCTTTAACTAGCAAAGCAGATACGCAGTATTTT. The chain combines TRBV20-1 with TRBJ2-3, with a tentative D call TRBD2 (6 bases). This CDR3 spans 13 amino acids. Trimming left V 5 bases short and J 4 bases short, with 13 bases between. Germline assignment: CDR1 DFQATT and CDR2 SNEGSKA (reference sequence).

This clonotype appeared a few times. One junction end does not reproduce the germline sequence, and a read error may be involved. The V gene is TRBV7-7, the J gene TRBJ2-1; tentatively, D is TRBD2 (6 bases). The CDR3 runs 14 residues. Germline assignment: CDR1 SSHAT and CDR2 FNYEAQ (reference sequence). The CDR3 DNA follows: TGTGCTAGCAGCCCATTAGGAGGGAAGAATGAGCAGTTCTTC. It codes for CASSPLGGKNEQFF.

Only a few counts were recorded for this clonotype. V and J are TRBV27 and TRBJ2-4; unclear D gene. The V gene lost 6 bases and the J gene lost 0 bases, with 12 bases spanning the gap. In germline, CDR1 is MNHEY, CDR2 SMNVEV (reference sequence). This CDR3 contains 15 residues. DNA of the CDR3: TGTGCCAGCAGCCTTACATGGCTAGCCAAAAACATTCAGTACTTC. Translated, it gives CASSLTWLAKNIQYF.

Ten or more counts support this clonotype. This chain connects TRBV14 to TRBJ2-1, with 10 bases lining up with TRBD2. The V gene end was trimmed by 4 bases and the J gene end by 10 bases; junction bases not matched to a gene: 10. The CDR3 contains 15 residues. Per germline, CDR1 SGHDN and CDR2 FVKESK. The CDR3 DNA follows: TGTGCCAGCAGCCTAGCGGGAGGCCCCTTTAACGAGCAGTTCTTC. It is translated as CASSLAGGPFNEQFF.

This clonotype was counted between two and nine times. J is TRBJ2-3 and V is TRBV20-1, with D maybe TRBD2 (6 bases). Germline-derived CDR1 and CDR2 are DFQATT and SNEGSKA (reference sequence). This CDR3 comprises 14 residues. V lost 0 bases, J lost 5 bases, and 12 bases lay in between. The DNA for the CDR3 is TGCAGTGCTAGAGACGCGGGGCGGGGAGATACGCAGTATTTT. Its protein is CSARDAGRGDTQYF.

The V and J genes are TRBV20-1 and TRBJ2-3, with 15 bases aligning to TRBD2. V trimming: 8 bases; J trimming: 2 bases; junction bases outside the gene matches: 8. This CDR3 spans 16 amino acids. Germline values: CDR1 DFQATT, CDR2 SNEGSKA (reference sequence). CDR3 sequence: CSTGLAGGGDTDTQYF. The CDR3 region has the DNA TGCAGTACGGGACTAGCGGGAGGAGGGGACACAGATACGCAGTATTTT.

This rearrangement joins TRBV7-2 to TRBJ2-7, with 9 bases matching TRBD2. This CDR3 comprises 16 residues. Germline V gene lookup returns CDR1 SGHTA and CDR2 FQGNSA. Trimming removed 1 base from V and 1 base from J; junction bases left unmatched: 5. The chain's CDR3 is CASSLVGGRVSYEQYF. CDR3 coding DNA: TGTGCCAGCAGCTTAGTTGGCGGGAGGGTATCCTACGAGCAGTACTTC.

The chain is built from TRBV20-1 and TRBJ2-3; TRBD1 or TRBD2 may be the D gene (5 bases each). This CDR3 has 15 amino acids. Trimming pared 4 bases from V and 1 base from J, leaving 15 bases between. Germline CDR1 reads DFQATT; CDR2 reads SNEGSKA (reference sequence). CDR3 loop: CSAKVFLGGTDTQYF. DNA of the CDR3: TGCAGTGCTAAGGTTTTTTTGGGGGGCACAGATACGCAGTATTTT.

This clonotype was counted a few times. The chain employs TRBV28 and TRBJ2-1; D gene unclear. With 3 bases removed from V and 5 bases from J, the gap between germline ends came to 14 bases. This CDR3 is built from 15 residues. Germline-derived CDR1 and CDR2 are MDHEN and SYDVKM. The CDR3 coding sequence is TGTGCCAGCAGTTTCAACGACGGGCTTAACAATGAGCAGTTCTTC. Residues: CASSFNDGLNNEQFF. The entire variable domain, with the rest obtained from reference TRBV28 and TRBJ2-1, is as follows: DVKVTQSSRYLVKRTGEKVFLECVQDMDHENMFWYRQDPGLGLRLIYFSYDVKMKEKGDIPEGYSVSREKKERFSLILESASTNQTSMYLCASSFNDGLNNEQFFGPGTRLTVL.

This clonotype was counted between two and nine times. CDR3 DNA: TGTGCCGTCTACACCGGGACAGGGGGCTTCTATGAGCAGTTCTTC. It specifies CAVYTGTGGFYEQFF. The chain is built from TRBV10-3 and TRBJ2-1, with TRBD1 matching over 12 bases. CDR1 and CDR2 from the germline V gene are ENHRY and SYGVKD. V shed 11 bases, J shed 8 bases, and the junction held 13 bases outside the gene matches. The CDR3 spans 15 residues.

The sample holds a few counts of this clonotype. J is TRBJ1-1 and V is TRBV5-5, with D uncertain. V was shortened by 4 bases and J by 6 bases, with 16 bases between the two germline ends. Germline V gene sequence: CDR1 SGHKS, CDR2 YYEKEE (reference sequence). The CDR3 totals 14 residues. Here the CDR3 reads CASSLTPPWPEAFF. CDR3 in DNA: TGTGCCAGCAGCCTAACCCCTCCATGGCCTGAAGCTTTCTTT.

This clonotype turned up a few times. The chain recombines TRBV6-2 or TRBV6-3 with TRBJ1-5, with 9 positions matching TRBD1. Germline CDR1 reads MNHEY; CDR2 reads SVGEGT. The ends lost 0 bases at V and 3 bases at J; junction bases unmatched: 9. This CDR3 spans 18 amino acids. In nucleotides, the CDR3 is TGTGCCAGCAGTTACTCCCGGACAGGGGAGGTCATCAATCAGCCCCAGCATTTT. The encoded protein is CASSYSRTGEVINQPQHF.

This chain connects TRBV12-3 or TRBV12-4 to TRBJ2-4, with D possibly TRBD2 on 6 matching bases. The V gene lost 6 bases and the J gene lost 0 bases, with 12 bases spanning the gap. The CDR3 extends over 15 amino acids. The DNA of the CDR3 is TGTGCCAGCAGCACCTGGGGGGTAGCCAAAAACATTCAGTACTTC. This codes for CASSTWGVAKNIQYF.

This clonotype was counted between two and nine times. Written as DNA, the CDR3 is TGCAGTGCTAGGAACCCATCTCTTATACAGGGAATGGAAGCTTTCTTT. Protein sequence: CSARNPSLIQGMEAFF. V is TRBV20-1 and J is TRBJ1-1; tentative D call: TRBD1 (6 bases). V lost 3 bases to trimming and J lost 8 bases, with 25 bases between them. Germline CDR1 DFQATT, CDR2 SNEGSKA (reference sequence). The CDR3 runs 16 residues.

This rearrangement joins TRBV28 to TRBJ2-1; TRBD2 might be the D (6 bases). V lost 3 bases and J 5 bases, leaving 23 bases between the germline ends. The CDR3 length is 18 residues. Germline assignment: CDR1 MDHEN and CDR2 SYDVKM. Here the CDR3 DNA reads TGTGCCAGCAGTTTGGCCCGGTGGGGGGTAGCAAATAACAATGAGCAGTTCTTC. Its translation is CASSLARWGVANNNEQFF.

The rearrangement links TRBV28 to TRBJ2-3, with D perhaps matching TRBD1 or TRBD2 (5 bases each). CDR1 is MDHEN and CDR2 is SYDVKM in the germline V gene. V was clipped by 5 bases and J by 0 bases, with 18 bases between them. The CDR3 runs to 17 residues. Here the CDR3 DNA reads TGTGCCAGCAGTCCTCCCCTTGGGGGTGTAAGCACAGATACGCAGTATTTT. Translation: CASSPPLGGVSTDTQYF.

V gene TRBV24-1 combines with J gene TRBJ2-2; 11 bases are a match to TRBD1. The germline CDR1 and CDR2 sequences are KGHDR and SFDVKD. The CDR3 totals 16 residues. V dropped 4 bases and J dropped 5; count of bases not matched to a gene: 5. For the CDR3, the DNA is TGTGCCACCAGTGACCCGGGACAGGGGGAGACCGGGGAGCTGTTTTTT. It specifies CATSDPGQGETGELFF.

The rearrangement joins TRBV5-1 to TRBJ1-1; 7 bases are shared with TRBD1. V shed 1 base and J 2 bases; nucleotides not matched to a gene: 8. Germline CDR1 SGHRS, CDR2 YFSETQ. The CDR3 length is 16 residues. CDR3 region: CASSLISAGGNTEAFF. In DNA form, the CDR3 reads TGCGCCAGCAGCTTGATATCGGCAGGGGGTAACACTGAAGCTTTCTTT.

CDR3 nucleotides: TGTGCCAGCAAGGAGACAGGTAACAATGAGCAGTTCTTC. Protein product: CASKETGNNEQFF. The chain joins TRBV6-5 to TRBJ2-1; weak D call: TRBD1 (6 bases). The CDR3 runs to 13 residues. The V gene's germline CDR1 is MNHEY and CDR2 SVGAGI. Deletions cut 7 bases from V and 5 bases from J, with 12 bases between.

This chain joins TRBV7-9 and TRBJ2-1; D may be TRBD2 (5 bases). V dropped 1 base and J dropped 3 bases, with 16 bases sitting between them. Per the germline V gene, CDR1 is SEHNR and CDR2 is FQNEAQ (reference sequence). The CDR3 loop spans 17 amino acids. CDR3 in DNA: TGTGCCAGCAGCTTAGGTGATACTAGTTACCACTACAATGAGCAGTTCTTC. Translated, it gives CASSLGDTSYHYNEQFF.

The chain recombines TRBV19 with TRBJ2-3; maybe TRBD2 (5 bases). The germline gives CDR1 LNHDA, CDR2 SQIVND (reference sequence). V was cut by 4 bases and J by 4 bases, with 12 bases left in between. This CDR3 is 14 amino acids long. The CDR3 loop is CASSNPGSADTQYF. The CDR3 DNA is TGTGCCAGTAGTAATCCTGGTAGCGCAGATACGCAGTATTTT.

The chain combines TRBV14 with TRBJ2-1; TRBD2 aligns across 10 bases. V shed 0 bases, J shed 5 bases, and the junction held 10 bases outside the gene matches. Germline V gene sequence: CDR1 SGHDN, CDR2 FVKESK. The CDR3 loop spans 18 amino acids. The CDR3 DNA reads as TGTGCCAGCAGCCAAGATCTGCCTAGCGGGAGAGGCCACAATGAGCAGTTCTTC. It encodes CASSQDLPSGRGHNEQFF.